The T cell receptor (beta chain) under discussion was sequenced for a study of blood T cell repertoires in COVID-19. As for the study in general: Specimens from acute and convalescent COVID-19 originated in the United States, Italy and Spain.

Sequencing was performed with immunoSEQ multiplex PCR; in TCRdb, only in-frame clones are kept and a portion is missing. This table has 300,000 or so clones, around 87% appearing once. Germline CDR1 is LNHDA and CDR2 is SQIVND (reference sequence). The CDR3 is 12 amino acids. The V end was cut by 8 bases, the J end by 4 bases, with 11 bases between. The receptor was isolated from a man between 65 and 85 years old with acute or convalescent COVID-19. Source material: peripheral blood. The genes are TRBV19 and TRBJ1-2; D may be TRBD1 (6 bases). The CDR3 is CASQQGGYGYTF. DNA of the CDR3: TGTGCCAGTCAACAGGGTGGCTATGGCTACACCTTC.